These 21 T cell receptor beta chains were all obtained from the same sample, sequenced in a study of T cells in localized non-small cell lung cancer. Clones were sequenced by immunoSEQ multiplex PCR, and TCRdb holds only the in-frame ones, with some missing. The data show about 35,000 clones, 82% seen once. This sample comprised peripheral blood, obtained before any cancer treatment. The receptors stem from a male donor aged 60 or older with stage III squamous cell lung carcinoma.

This clone was counted between two and nine times. The chain carries TRBV7-3 and TRBJ2-2, with D possibly TRBD1 on 5 matching bases. The germline V and J ends were trimmed by 5 bases and 1 base, with 8 bases remaining between them. Germline CDR1 is SGHTA and CDR2 is FQGTGA. The CDR3 sequence is 14 residues long. The CDR3 sequence is CASSVTGNTGELFF. The DNA of the CDR3 is TGTGCCAGCAGCGTTACAGGGAACACCGGGGAGCTGTTTTTT.

This chain uses TRBV5-4 with TRBJ2-7, with 9 bases lining up with TRBD1. V lost 3 bases, J lost 0 bases, and 4 bases stayed unmatched. The CDR3 covers 15 residues. Germline CDR1 and CDR2: SGHNT and YYREEE (reference sequence). The CDR3 region has the DNA TGTGCCAGCAGCTCTAGGGACAGGGACTCCTACGAGCAGTACTTC. This translates into CASSSRDRDSYEQYF.

The chain joins TRBV7-2 to TRBJ1-6; D gene ambiguous. From germline, CDR1 is SGHTA and CDR2 FQGNSA. The CDR3 extends over 12 amino acids. V lost 4 bases to trimming and J lost 9 bases, with 7 bases between them. CDR3 amino acids: CASSWAGSPLHF. The CDR3 DNA is TGTGCCAGCAGCTGGGCGGGTTCACCCCTCCACTTT. The variable domain in full, completed from reference TRBV7-2 and TRBJ1-6, reads GAGVSQSPSNKVTEKGKDVELRCDPISGHTALYWYRQSLGQGLEFLIYFQGNSAPDKSGLPSDRFSAERTGGSVSTLTIQRTQQEDSAVYLCASSWAGSPLHFGNGTRLTVT.

This chain joins TRBV5-1 and TRBJ2-7, with 7 positions matching TRBD1. Per the germline V gene, CDR1 is SGHRS and CDR2 is YFSETQ. Unmatched junction bases numbered 2, after V lost 5 bases and J lost 3 bases. The CDR3 is 12 amino acids. The CDR3 DNA is TGCGCCAGCAGTAGGGACAGCTACGAGCAGTACTTC. Its translation is CASSRDSYEQYF.

This rearrangement joins TRBV10-3 to TRBJ2-2; 7 bases agree with TRBD1. The V segment lost 2 bases and the J segment 4 bases; nucleotides outside the gene matches: 4. This CDR3 contains 15 residues. Germline loops: CDR1 ENHRY, CDR2 SYGVKD. The CDR3 protein is CAISEKGAPTGELFF. In DNA form, the CDR3 reads TGTGCCATCAGTGAGAAGGGGGCACCCACCGGGGAGCTGTTTTTT.

Concerning this clone: At one end, the junction sequence differs from germline, possibly due to a read error. J is TRBJ1-1 and V is TRBV7-9; a weak D match, TRBD1 (5 bases). The CDR3 totals 13 residues. CDR1 is SEHNR, CDR2 FQNEAQ, per germline (reference sequence). CDR3 sequence reads: CASSATGNIEAFF. CDR3 nucleotides: TGTGCCAGCAGCGCCACAGGAAACATTGAAGCTTTCTTT.

The chain joins TRBV4-2 to TRBJ1-3; D unclear. Trimming removed 0 bases from V and 7 bases from J, with 7 bases in between. The CDR3 is 13 amino acids. Germline V lookup: CDR1 LGHNA, CDR2 YNFKEQ. In nucleotides, the CDR3 is TGTGCCAGCAGCCAAGATCTGAGGAACACCATATATTTT. This sequence encodes CASSQDLRNTIYF.

In its sample, this clone was seen once. The chain employs TRBV6-6 and TRBJ1-3; no clear D gene. The length of the CDR3 is 13 residues. The V end lost 6 bases, the J end lost 1 base, and 7 bases lay between the germline ends. CDR1 is MNHNY and CDR2 is SVGAGI in the germline V gene (reference sequence). This CDR3 reads CASSVLSGNTIYF. In DNA, the CDR3 is TGTGCCAGCAGCGTCCTGTCTGGAAACACCATATATTTT.

Only a few counts were recorded for this clone. This chain uses TRBV19 with TRBJ1-5; D uncertain. The CDR3 runs to 13 residues. The V and J ends lost 6 bases and 5 bases respectively, with 11 bases between them. Germline V CDR1 and CDR2: LNHDA, SQIVND (reference sequence). CDR3 bases: TGTGCCAGTAGAATCAGTAAAGATCAGCCCCAGCATTTT. Amino acids: CASRISKDQPQHF.

The chain joins TRBV11-3 to TRBJ2-2; D is possibly TRBD2 (6 bases). Germline-derived CDR1 and CDR2 are SGHNT and YENEEA. Trimming left V 5 bases short and J 2 bases short, with 12 bases between. This CDR3 is 15 amino acids long. The CDR3, as DNA: TGTGCCAGCAGCGGGGGACTGAGTAACACCGGGGAGCTGTTTTTT. Its protein product is CASSGGLSNTGELFF.

The gene calls are TRBV30 and TRBJ1-1; tentative D call: TRBD1 (5 bases). This CDR3 contains 12 residues. Germline V gene sequence: CDR1 GTSNPN, CDR2 SVGIG (reference sequence). Trimming removed 2 bases at V and 7 bases at J, with 11 bases between. The CDR3 DNA sequence: TGTGCCTGGAGTCCCTGGGGGAATGAAGCTTTCTTT. Residues: CAWSPWGNEAFF.

The chain employs TRBV15 and TRBJ2-1, with 7 bases aligning to TRBD2. Germline CDR1 reads LNHNV; CDR2 reads YYDKDF (reference sequence). The CDR3 is made up of 14 amino acids. The J segment lost 7 bases and the V segment lost 0 bases, leaving 3 bases of the junction unmatched. CDR3 sequence (DNA): TGTGCCACCAGCAGAGATCGAGCGGGGAATGAGCAGTTCTTC. Amino acid sequence: CATSRDRAGNEQFF.

The chain recombines TRBV5-6 with TRBJ1-2; D is perhaps TRBD1 (5 bases). Germline assignment: CDR1 SGHDT and CDR2 YYEEEE. V was clipped by 1 base and J by 3 bases, with 13 bases between them. The CDR3 extends over 15 amino acids. The CDR3 region has the DNA TGTGCCAGCAGCTTGATGGGACCGGCGGACTATGGCTACACCTTC. Translation: CASSLMGPADYGYTF.

The genes are TRBV7-8 and TRBJ2-4, with 7 nucleotides matching TRBD1. V shed 1 base and J 3 bases; nucleotides not matched to a gene: 6. The CDR3 spans 16 residues. Germline V gene data show CDR1 as SGHVS and CDR2 as FQNEAQ. CDR3 DNA sequence: TGTGCCAGCAGCTTAGAAGGGGCAGGGGGCAAAAACATTCAGTACTTC. Translated: CASSLEGAGGKNIQYF.

This sequence joins TRBV19 and TRBJ1-3; D is perhaps TRBD1 (5 bases). CDR1 is LNHDA, CDR2 SQIVND, per germline (reference sequence). CDR3 size: 16 residues. Trimming left V 6 bases short and J 0 bases short, with 15 bases between. The CDR3 nucleotides are TGTGCCAGTAGCCGGGGACTTCCCGTCTCTGGAAACACCATATATTTT. Its protein product is CASSRGLPVSGNTIYF.

This chain joins TRBV7-6 and TRBJ2-1; 8 bases are shared with TRBD1. Germline loops: CDR1 SGHVS, CDR2 FNYEAQ. The CDR3 is made up of 13 amino acids. V trimming: 9 bases; J trimming: 3 bases; junction bases outside the gene matches: 4. As DNA, the CDR3 is TGTGCCAGTAAGGGACAGGACTACAATGAGCAGTTCTTC. Protein product: CASKGQDYNEQFF. The whole variable domain, remainder taken from reference TRBV7-6 and TRBJ2-1, is GAGVSQSPRYKVTKRGQDVALRCDPISGHVSLYWYRQALGQGPEFLTYFNYEAQQDKSGLPNDRFSAERPEGSISTLTIQRTEQRDSAMYRCASKGQDYNEQFFGPGTRLTVL.

The V gene is TRBV10-2, the J gene TRBJ2-1; a weak D match, TRBD2 (7 bases). The CDR3 spans 15 residues. Germline CDR1 is WSHSY and CDR2 is SAAADI. With 3 bases removed from V and 1 base from J, the gap between germline ends came to 10 bases. The CDR3 here is CASSEGGGSYNEQFF. Here the CDR3 DNA reads TGCGCCAGCAGTGAAGGGGGGGGGTCCTACAATGAGCAGTTCTTC.

V and J are TRBV7-2 and TRBJ2-7; no definite D call. This CDR3 is built from 13 residues. Trimming left V 2 bases short and J 0 bases short, with 5 bases between. The V gene's germline CDR1 is SGHTA and CDR2 FQGNSA. The CDR3: CASSLYTSYEQYF. For the CDR3, the DNA is TGTGCCAGCAGCTTATATACCTCCTACGAGCAGTACTTC.

The gene calls are TRBV18 and TRBJ1-6, with 7 bases aligning to TRBD1. Unmatched junction bases numbered 8, after V lost 6 bases and J lost 9 bases. Germline V gene data show CDR1 as KGHSH and CDR2 as LQKENI. There are 14 residues in the CDR3. CDR3 amino acids: CASSQQGIGSPLHF. The CDR3 DNA is TGTGCCAGCTCCCAACAGGGGATCGGTTCACCCCTCCACTTT.

The V gene is TRBV6-6, the J gene TRBJ1-6; D unclear. Per germline, CDR1 MNHNY and CDR2 SVGAGI (reference sequence). This CDR3 has 15 residues. The V end lost 5 bases, the J end lost 1 base, and 9 bases lay between the germline ends. The chain's CDR3 is CASSRSGSYNSPLHF. The CDR3 nucleotides read TGTGCCAGCAGTCGATCGGGGTCCTATAATTCACCCCTCCACTTT.

The CDR3 protein is CASSIRTGAGNTEAFF. CDR3 sequence (DNA): TGTGCCAGTAGTATCCGGACAGGAGCTGGGAACACTGAAGCTTTCTTT. This sequence joins TRBV19 and TRBJ1-1; 7 nucleotides line up with TRBD1. The CDR3 is 16 amino acids. J lost 1 base, V lost 3 bases, and 8 bases had no gene match. The germline V gene has CDR1 LNHDA and CDR2 SQIVND (reference sequence).